Shown below are 6 T cell receptor beta chains from a single sample sequenced in a study of cytomegalovirus exposure and HLA in healthy donors. PCR was performed using 60 Vbeta and 13 Jbeta primers. The assay was immunoSEQ multiplex PCR, and TCRdb's table has in-frame clones only and misses some. Its listing shows 40,000 to 50,000 clones. Sequencing was carried out using PBMCs. The receptors here all came from a man in his thirties or forties in good health and CMV-seronegative.

V is TRBV5-1 and J is TRBJ2-1; 11 bases are shared with TRBD2. Trimming took 5 bases from V and 6 from J; bases not matched to a gene: 10. The CDR3 has 16 residues. In germline, CDR1 is SGHRS, CDR2 YFSETQ. The CDR3 region is CASRRTLAGAGNEQFF. CDR3 DNA: TGCGCCAGCAGGCGAACACTAGCGGGAGCGGGCAATGAGCAGTTCTTC.

A word on this clone: Its ends do not fully match the called genes, so a read error is possible. V usage is TRBV4-3 and J usage is TRBJ2-7; tentatively, D is TRBD2 (6 bases). Germline CDR1 is LGHNA and CDR2 is YSLEER. The CDR3 extends over 15 amino acids. CDR3 nucleotide sequence: TGCGCCAGCAGCCAAGGGAGGGGTTACTCCCACGAGCAGTACTTC. Encoded protein: CASSQGRGYSHEQYF.

The chain joins TRBV5-1 to TRBJ2-7; 7 bases line up with TRBD1. After removal of 0 bases from V and 3 bases from J, the junction contained 3 bases not matched to a gene. CDR1 and CDR2 from the germline V gene are SGHRS and YFSETQ. CDR3 size: 14 residues. The CDR3, as DNA: TGCGCCAGCAGCTTGGCGGGACAGAACTACGAGCAGTACTTC. Its translation is CASSLAGQNYEQYF.

The J gene is TRBJ1-2, the V gene TRBV28; 8 bases fit TRBD1. CDR1 and CDR2 (germline): MDHEN, SYDVKM. CDR3 size: 13 residues. Trimming removed 5 bases from V and 7 bases from J; junction bases left unmatched: 6. The CDR3 sequence is CASSHRDRLGYTF. The CDR3 nucleotides are TGTGCCAGCAGTCACCGGGACAGGCTTGGCTACACCTTC.

V usage is TRBV6-5 and J usage is TRBJ2-7; TRBD1 aligns across 7 bases. The CDR3 totals 14 residues. V gave up 6 bases and J gave up 3 bases; unmatched junction bases: 8. CDR1 and CDR2 (germline): MNHEY, SVGAGI. DNA of the CDR3: TGTGCCAGCAGCCCCGGGACAGAAAACTACGAGCAGTACTTC. This translates into CASSPGTENYEQYF.

The chain joins TRBV2 to TRBJ2-1, with D possibly matching TRBD1 (5 bases). The CDR3 runs 14 residues. V was trimmed by 3 bases and J by 3 bases, leaving 9 bases between them. Germline V lookup: CDR1 SNHLY, CDR2 FYNNEI. The CDR3 DNA sequence: TGTGCCAGCAGTGAGGGGCTAGACTACAATGAGCAGTTCTTC. Its translation: CASSEGLDYNEQFF.